Sequencing of this TCR beta chain was carried out in a study of T cells in Graves' hyperthyroidism and ophthalmopathy. Extraction of PBMCs used 10 ml of fresh peripheral blood. Trimming shortened V by 5 bases and J by 3 bases, and 14 bases separated the two germline ends. In germline, CDR1 is MNHEY, CDR2 SMNVEV (reference sequence). The CDR3 contains 14 residues. Amplified regions were TCR beta CDR3 sequences from RNA transcripts. RT-PCR in the first round (using the HTBI primer set) targeted the TCR CDR3. TCRdb reanalysed the multiplex PCR reads using MiXCR and keeps one entry per CDR3 protein. The table lists about 270,000 distinct CDR3 sequences, over 20% of them singletons. This clonotype appeared a few times.

Sample: blood. This chain joins TRBV27 and TRBJ2-7, with D possibly matching TRBD1 (5 bases). The sequence derives from a man aged 25 to 40 with Graves' ophthalmopathy. The CDR3 region is CASSDPQDRYEQYF. CDR3 coding DNA: TGTGCCAGCAGTGACCCACAGGATCGCTACGAGCAGTACTTC.